A selection of T cell receptor beta chains follows, all from one sample in a study of long-term antiretroviral therapy in people with HIV. Generated by immunoSEQ multiplex PCR, the TCRdb table keeps only in-frame clones and is missing some. The sample has 20,000 to 25,000 clones; almost 95% are singletons. This specimen was unsorted PBMCs, taken 4.4 years after starting antiretroviral therapy. The receptors originated from a woman aged 45-65 years with HIV. Both conserved end residues are part of each CDR3. Each record gives: J gene, V gene, D gene, CDR3 protein, CDR3 DNA. D genes are given only for firm matches.

j_call: TRBJ2-1
v_call: TRBV5-1
d_call: TRBD1
cdr3_aa: CASSLNRDRGQYNEQFF
cdr3_nt: TGCGCCAGCAGCTTAAACCGGGACAGGGGCCAGTACAATGAGCAGTTCTTC

j_call: TRBJ1-2
v_call: TRBV4-1
d_call: TRBD1
cdr3_aa: CASSQEWPGTGLYGYTF
cdr3_nt: TGCGCCAGCAGCCAAGAATGGCCCGGGACAGGCCTATATGGCTACACCTTC

j_call: TRBJ2-3
v_call: TRBV2
d_call: -
cdr3_aa: CASSEAWTQYF
cdr3_nt: TGTGCCAGCAGTGAAGCGTGGACGCAGTATTTT

j_call: TRBJ2-3
v_call: TRBV6-1
d_call: TRBD2
cdr3_aa: CASSEDIAGGSDTQYF
cdr3_nt: TGTGCCAGCAGTGAAGATATAGCGGGGGGGTCAGATACGCAGTATTTT

j_call: TRBJ2-1
v_call: TRBV11-2
d_call: TRBD2
cdr3_aa: CASSFTSGGNEQFF
cdr3_nt: TGTGCCAGCAGCTTCACTAGCGGCGGCAATGAGCAGTTCTTC

j_call: TRBJ2-3
v_call: TRBV4-2
d_call: TRBD2
cdr3_aa: CASSQAGGDTQYF
cdr3_nt: TGTGCCAGCAGCCAAGCGGGGGGAGATACGCAGTATTTT

j_call: TRBJ2-3
v_call: TRBV4-1
d_call: TRBD1
cdr3_aa: CASSQEPTGGYTDTQYF
cdr3_nt: TGCGCCAGCAGCCAAGAACCGACAGGGGGATACACAGATACGCAGTATTTT

j_call: TRBJ1-5
v_call: TRBV7-8
d_call: -
cdr3_aa: CASSLAAPTNNQPQHF
cdr3_nt: TGTGCCAGCAGCTTAGCGGCGCCGACAAACAATCAGCCCCAGCATTTT

j_call: TRBJ2-2
v_call: TRBV29-1
d_call: -
cdr3_aa: CSVAQPPANTGELFF
cdr3_nt: TGCAGCGTCGCCCAGCCCCCCGCGAACACCGGGGAGCTGTTTTTT

j_call: TRBJ1-2
v_call: TRBV6-1
d_call: TRBD1
cdr3_aa: CASSGGQGDSFYGYTF
cdr3_nt: TGTGCCAGCAGTGGAGGACAGGGGGACTCCTTCTATGGCTACACCTTC

j_call: TRBJ1-4
v_call: TRBV4-3
d_call: TRBD1
cdr3_aa: CASSQDLGRGDEKLFF
cdr3_nt: TGCGCCAGCAGCCAAGATTTGGGCAGGGGGGATGAAAAACTGTTTTTT

j_call: TRBJ2-2
v_call: TRBV2
d_call: TRBD2
cdr3_aa: CASRLAGGNTGELFF
cdr3_nt: TGTGCCAGCAGACTAGCGGGGGGGAACACCGGGGAGCTGTTTTTT

j_call: TRBJ1-2
v_call: TRBV6-5
d_call: TRBD1
cdr3_aa: CASSSPPTGGLPGYTF
cdr3_nt: TGTGCCAGCAGTTCCCCCCCGACAGGGGGTTTGCCTGGCTACACCTTC

j_call: TRBJ2-7
v_call: TRBV30
d_call: -
cdr3_aa: CAWGHGVSYEQYF
cdr3_nt: TGTGCCTGGGGACACGGCGTCTCCTACGAGCAGTACTTC

j_call: TRBJ2-2
v_call: TRBV29-1
d_call: TRBD2
cdr3_aa: CSVRSGGRTGELFF
cdr3_nt: TGCAGCGTTCGTAGCGGGGGCCGCACCGGGGAGCTGTTTTTT

j_call: TRBJ1-2
v_call: TRBV6-5
d_call: -
cdr3_aa: CASSYEVSRGFVGYTF
cdr3_nt: TGTGCCAGCAGTTACGAGGTCTCGAGGGGTTTCGTTGGCTACACCTTC

j_call: TRBJ2-7
v_call: TRBV7-2
d_call: TRBD2
cdr3_aa: CASSVGLAGGYYEQYF
cdr3_nt: TGTGCCAGCAGCGTCGGACTAGCGGGGGGGTACTACGAGCAGTACTTC

j_call: TRBJ2-7
v_call: TRBV27
d_call: TRBD1
cdr3_aa: CASSRGQGGVYEQYF
cdr3_nt: TGTGCCAGCAGCCGTGGACAGGGGGGGGTCTACGAGCAGTACTTC

j_call: TRBJ1-5
v_call: TRBV6-6
d_call: -
cdr3_aa: CASSYSAGPGQPQHF
cdr3_nt: TGTGCCAGCAGTTACTCCGCAGGGCCTGGTCAGCCCCAGCATTTT

j_call: TRBJ1-2
v_call: TRBV6-5
d_call: -
cdr3_aa: CASSSGQFNYGYTF
cdr3_nt: TGTGCCAGCAGTAGCGGACAGTTTAACTATGGCTACACCTTC

j_call: TRBJ2-7
v_call: TRBV29-1
d_call: -
cdr3_aa: CSVEDEALGAYEQYF
cdr3_nt: TGCAGCGTTGAAGATGAGGCCCTCGGGGCCTACGAGCAGTACTTC

j_call: TRBJ2-5
v_call: TRBV7-8
d_call: -
cdr3_aa: CASSSGVGGETQYF
cdr3_nt: TGTGCCAGCAGCTCTGGAGTCGGCGGAGAGACCCAGTACTTC

j_call: TRBJ1-4
v_call: TRBV2
d_call: -
cdr3_aa: CASLSGLSEKLFF
cdr3_nt: TGTGCCAGCCTCTCGGGCTTATCTGAAAAACTGTTTTTT

j_call: TRBJ1-1
v_call: TRBV6-6
d_call: -
cdr3_aa: CASTDPNTEAFF
cdr3_nt: TGTGCCAGCACCGACCCGAACACTGAAGCTTTCTTT

j_call: TRBJ2-4
v_call: TRBV11-1
d_call: TRBD1
cdr3_aa: CASSFRQGTKNIQYF
cdr3_nt: TGTGCCAGCAGTTTTAGACAGGGAACCAAAAACATTCAGTACTTC

j_call: TRBJ1-1
v_call: TRBV5-4
d_call: -
cdr3_aa: CASSFGQLNTEAFF
cdr3_nt: TGTGCCAGCAGCTTCGGACAGCTGAACACTGAAGCTTTCTTT

j_call: TRBJ2-1
v_call: TRBV7-8
d_call: TRBD2
cdr3_aa: CASSRERGMLDEQFF
cdr3_nt: TGTGCCAGCAGCCGGGAGCGGGGTATGCTCGATGAGCAGTTCTTC

j_call: TRBJ1-1
v_call: TRBV9
d_call: -
cdr3_aa: CASSVVAFF
cdr3_nt: TGTGCCAGCAGCGTAGTGGCTTTCTTT